This TCR beta chain emerged from a study of blood T cell repertoires in COVID-19. About the research overall: The samples span acute and convalescent COVID-19 from the United States, Italy and Spain. Sources were T cells, B-cell-depleted T cells, or PBMCs; the material itself was cDNA or gDNA.

Per the original methods: Amplified reference gene primers provided the basis for estimating nucleated cell counts. Clones were sequenced by immunoSEQ multiplex PCR, and TCRdb holds only the in-frame ones, with some missing. V and J calls and clone size follow that table, whereas D and trimming were derived from the DNA. The sample lists about 240,000 clones, around nine tenths occurring once. Trimming left V 4 bases short and J 5 bases short, with 15 bases between. CDR1 and CDR2 from the germline V gene are SGHRS and YFSETQ. The length of the CDR3 is 15 residues. The source material was peripheral blood. The V gene is TRBV5-1, the J gene TRBJ1-4; D remains unclear. The receptor comes from a woman between 70 and 85 years old with active or convalescent COVID-19. CDR3 loop: CASSAAGIANEKLFF. The CDR3 bases are TGCGCCAGCAGCGCCGCGGGGATCGCGAATGAAAAACTGTTTTTT.